These 3 T cell receptor beta chains were sequenced from one sample in a study of cytomegalovirus exposure and HLA in healthy donors. The PCR had 60 Vbeta and 13 Jbeta primers. Profiled with immunoSEQ multiplex PCR; TCRdb holds only in-frame clones, not every one. The top ten clones hold more than 1.4% of a sample with about 120,000 clones, about four fifths of them seen once. The specimen was PBMCs. The receptors were gathered from a woman younger than 30 in good health and CMV-seronegative.

The genes are TRBV5-1 and TRBJ2-2, with D perhaps TRBD2 (6 bases). CDR1 and CDR2 (germline): SGHRS, YFSETQ. The CDR3 sequence is 15 residues long. The V end was cut by 0 bases, the J end by 5 bases, with 11 bases between. The CDR3 nucleotides are TGCGCCAGCAGCTTGGTGGAGGGTGATACCGGGGAGCTGTTTTTT. This translates into CASSLVEGDTGELFF.

The chain combines TRBV5-4 with TRBJ2-7; 16 bases match TRBD2. The germline CDR1 and CDR2 sequences are SGHNT and YYREEE (reference sequence). The CDR3 is 17 amino acids. The V gene end was trimmed by 4 bases and the J gene end by 2 bases; junction bases not matched to a gene: 6. For the CDR3, the DNA is TGTGCCAGCAGCCAAGGTGGGACTAGCGGGAGGGCCTACGAGCAGTACTTC. Translation: CASSQGGTSGRAYEQYF.

The V and J genes are TRBV15 and TRBJ1-1, with D possibly TRBD1 on 6 matching bases. Germline V lookup: CDR1 LNHNV, CDR2 YYDKDF (reference sequence). The length of the CDR3 is 13 residues. V lost 1 base, J lost 8 bases, and 11 bases lay in between. DNA of the CDR3: TGTGCCACCAGCAGAGCTCACGGGACAGAAGCTTTCTTT. Translating it yields CATSRAHGTEAFF.